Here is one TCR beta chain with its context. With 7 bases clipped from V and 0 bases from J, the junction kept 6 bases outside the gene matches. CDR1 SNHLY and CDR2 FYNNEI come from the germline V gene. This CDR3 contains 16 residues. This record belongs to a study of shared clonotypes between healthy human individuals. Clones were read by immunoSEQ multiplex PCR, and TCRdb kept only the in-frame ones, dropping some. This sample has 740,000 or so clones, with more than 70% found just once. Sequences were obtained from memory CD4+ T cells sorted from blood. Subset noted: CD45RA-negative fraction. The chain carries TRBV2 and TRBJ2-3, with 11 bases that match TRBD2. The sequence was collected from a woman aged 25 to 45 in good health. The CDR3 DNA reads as TGTGCCAGCACACAGGGACTAGCGGTTAGCACAGATACGCAGTATTTT. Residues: CASTQGLAVSTDTQYF.